The present entry profiles one T cell receptor (beta chain) with its context. Its antigen is not known. Second-dose groups at about 4 or about 12 weeks were pooled. Germline V gene sequence: CDR1 LNHDA, CDR2 SQIVND (reference sequence). Germline trimming cut 3 bases from V and 4 bases from J; bases unmatched to any gene: 11. The CDR3 has 17 amino acids. This sample is part of a study of T cell responses to AZD1222 COVID-19 vaccine. Study findings and constraints: Close to half of spike-specific TCRs reportedly recognize unmutated variant regions. At 160-218 and 743-854, vaccine-associated CD4 TCRs were dominant, and they spanned spike.

Here immunoSEQ multiplex PCR was the method, and the copy in TCRdb shows in-frame clones only, minus some. The top ten hold about 10% of the sample, which has approximately 150,000 clones, almost 95% seen once. Material: peripheral blood, obtained 28 days after the second AZD1222 dose. V gene TRBV19 combines with J gene TRBJ1-1, with 10 bases matching TRBD1. The sequence derives from an adult who received the AZD1222 COVID-19 vaccine. The CDR3 bases are TGTGCCAGTAGTATTCCCCCGGGACAGGGGTTTTCCACTGAAGCTTTCTTT. It translates to CASSIPPGQGFSTEAFF.